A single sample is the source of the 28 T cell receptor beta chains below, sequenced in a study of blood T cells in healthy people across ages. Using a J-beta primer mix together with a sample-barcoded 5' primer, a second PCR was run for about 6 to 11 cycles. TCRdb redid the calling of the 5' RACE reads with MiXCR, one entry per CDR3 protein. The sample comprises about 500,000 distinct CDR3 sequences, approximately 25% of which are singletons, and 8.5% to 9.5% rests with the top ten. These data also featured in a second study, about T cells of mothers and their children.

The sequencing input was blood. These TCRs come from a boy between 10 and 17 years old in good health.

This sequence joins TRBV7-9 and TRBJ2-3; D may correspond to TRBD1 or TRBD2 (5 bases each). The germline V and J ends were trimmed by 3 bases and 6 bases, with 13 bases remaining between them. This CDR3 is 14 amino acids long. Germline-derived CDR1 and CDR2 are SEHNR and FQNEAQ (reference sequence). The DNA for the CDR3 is TGTGCCAGCAGCTTCACCAGGGAGTGGGATACGCAGTATTTT. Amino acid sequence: CASSFTREWDTQYF.

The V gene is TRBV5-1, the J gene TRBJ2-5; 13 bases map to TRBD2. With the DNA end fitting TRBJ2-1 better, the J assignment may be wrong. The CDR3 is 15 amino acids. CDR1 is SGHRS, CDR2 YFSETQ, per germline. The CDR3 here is CASSSGTSGKDEQFF. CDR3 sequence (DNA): TGCGCCAGCAGCTCTGGGACTAGCGGGAAAGATGAGCAGTTCTTC.

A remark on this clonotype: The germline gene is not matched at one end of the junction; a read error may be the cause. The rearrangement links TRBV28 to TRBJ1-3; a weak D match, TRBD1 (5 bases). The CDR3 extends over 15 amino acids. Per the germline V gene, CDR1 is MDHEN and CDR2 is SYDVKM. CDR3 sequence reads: CASNDRPSGGNTTYF. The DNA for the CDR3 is TGTGCCAGCAACGACAGACCGTCCGGTGGAAACACCACATATTTT. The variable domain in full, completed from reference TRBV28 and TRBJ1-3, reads DVKVTQSSRYLVKRTGEKVFLECVQDMDHENMFWYRQDPGLGLRLIYFSYDVKMKEKGDIPEGYSVSREKKERFSLILESASTNQTSMYLCASNDRPSGGNTTYFGEGSWLTVV.

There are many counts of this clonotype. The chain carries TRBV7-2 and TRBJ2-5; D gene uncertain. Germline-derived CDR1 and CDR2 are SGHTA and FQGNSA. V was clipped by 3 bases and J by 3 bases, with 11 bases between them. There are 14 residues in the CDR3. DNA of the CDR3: TGTGCCAGCAGCTTCCCCTGGACCGAAGAGACCCAGTACTTC. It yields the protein CASSFPWTEETQYF.

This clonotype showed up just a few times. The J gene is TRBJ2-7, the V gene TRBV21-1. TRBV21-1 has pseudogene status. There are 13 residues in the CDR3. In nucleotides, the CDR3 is TGTGCCAGCAGCAAAGGGGTACGCTACGAGCAGTACTTC. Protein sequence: CASSKGVRYEQYF.

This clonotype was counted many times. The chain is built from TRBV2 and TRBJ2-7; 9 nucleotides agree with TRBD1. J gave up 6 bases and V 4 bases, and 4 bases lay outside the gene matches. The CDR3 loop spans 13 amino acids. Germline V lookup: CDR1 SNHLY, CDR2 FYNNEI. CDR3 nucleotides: TGTGCCAGCAGTGGGGACAGGGTTTTCGAGCAGTACTTC. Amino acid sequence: CASSGDRVFEQYF.

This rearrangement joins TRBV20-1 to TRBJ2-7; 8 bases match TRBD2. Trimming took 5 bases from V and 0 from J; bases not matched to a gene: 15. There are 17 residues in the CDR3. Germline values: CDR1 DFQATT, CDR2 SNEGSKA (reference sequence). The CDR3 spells CSASGLTGGPDSYEQYF. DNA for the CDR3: TGCAGTGCTTCGGGACTAACGGGAGGGCCGGACTCCTACGAGCAGTACTTC.

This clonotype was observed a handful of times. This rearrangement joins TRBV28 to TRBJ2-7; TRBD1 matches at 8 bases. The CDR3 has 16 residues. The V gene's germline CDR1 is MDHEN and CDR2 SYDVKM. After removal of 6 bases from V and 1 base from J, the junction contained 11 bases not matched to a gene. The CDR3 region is CASSPPVDRASYEQYF. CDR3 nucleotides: TGTGCCAGCAGCCCCCCTGTGGACAGGGCGTCCTACGAGCAGTACTTC.

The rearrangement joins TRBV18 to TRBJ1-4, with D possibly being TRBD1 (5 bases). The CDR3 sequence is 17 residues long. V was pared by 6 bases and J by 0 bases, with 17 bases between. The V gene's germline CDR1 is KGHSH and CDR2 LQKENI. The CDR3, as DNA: TGTGCCAGCTCGCAAGCGGGGGGAAGGACAACTAATGAAAAACTGTTTTTT. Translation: CASSQAGGRTTNEKLFF. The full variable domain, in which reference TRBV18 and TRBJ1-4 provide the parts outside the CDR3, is NAGVMQNPRHLVRRRGQEARLRCSPMKGHSHVYWYRQLPEEGLKFMVYLQKENIIDESGMPKERFSAEFPKEGPSILRIQQVVRGDSAAYFCASSQAGGRTTNEKLFFGSGTQLSVL.

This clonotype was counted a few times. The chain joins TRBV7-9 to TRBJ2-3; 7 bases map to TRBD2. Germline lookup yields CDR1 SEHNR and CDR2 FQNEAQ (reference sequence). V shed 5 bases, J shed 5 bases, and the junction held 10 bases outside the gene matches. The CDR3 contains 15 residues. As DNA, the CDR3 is TGTGCCAGCAGCCCCGGGACTACGGACCGAGATACGCAGTATTTT. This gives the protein CASSPGTTDRDTQYF.

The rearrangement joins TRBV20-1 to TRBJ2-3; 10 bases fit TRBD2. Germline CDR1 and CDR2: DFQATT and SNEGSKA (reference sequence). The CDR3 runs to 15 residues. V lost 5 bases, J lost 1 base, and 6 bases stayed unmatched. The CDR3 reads CSAGEREGGTDTQYF. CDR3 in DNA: TGCAGTGCTGGGGAGCGGGAGGGCGGCACAGATACGCAGTATTTT.

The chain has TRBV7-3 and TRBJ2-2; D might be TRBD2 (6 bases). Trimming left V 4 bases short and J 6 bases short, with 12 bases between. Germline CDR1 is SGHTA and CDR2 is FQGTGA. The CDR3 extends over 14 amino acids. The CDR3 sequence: CASSSLGGAGELFF. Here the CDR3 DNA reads TGTGCCAGCAGCTCGCTCGGAGGGGCCGGGGAGCTGTTTTTT.

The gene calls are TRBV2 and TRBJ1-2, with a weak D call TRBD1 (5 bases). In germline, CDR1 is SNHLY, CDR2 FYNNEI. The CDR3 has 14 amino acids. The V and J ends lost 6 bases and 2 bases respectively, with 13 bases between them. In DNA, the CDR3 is TGTGCCAGCAGCCCGGGACCGAGAAACTATGGCTACACCTTC. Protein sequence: CASSPGPRNYGYTF. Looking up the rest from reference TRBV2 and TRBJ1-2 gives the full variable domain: EPEVTQTPSHQVTQMGQEVILRCVPISNHLYFYWYRQILGQKVEFLVSFYNNEISEKSEIFDDQFSVERPDGSNFTLKIRSTKLEDSAMYFCASSPGPRNYGYTFGSGTRLTVV.

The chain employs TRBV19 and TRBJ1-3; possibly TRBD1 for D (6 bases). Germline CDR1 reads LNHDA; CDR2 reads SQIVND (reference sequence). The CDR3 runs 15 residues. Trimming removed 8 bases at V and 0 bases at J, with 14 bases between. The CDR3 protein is CASEDSAYSGNTIYF. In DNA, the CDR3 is TGTGCCAGTGAGGACAGCGCCTACTCTGGAAACACCATATATTTT.

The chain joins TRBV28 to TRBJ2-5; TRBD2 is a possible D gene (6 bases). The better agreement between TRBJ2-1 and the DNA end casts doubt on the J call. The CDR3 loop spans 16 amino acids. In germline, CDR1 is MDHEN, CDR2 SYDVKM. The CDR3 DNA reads TGTGCCAGCAGTCCTACCTGGGGGGTGACCTACAATGAGCAGTTCTTC. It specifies CASSPTWGVTYNEQFF.

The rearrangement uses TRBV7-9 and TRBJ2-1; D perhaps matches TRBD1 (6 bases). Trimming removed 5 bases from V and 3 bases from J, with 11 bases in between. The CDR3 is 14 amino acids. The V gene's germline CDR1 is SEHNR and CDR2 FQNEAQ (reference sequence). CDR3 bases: TGTGCCAGCAGCCAACGACAGGACTACAATGAGCAGTTCTTC. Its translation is CASSQRQDYNEQFF. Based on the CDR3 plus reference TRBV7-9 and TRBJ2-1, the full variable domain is DTGVSQNPRHKITKRGQNVTFRCDPISEHNRLYWYRQTLGQGPEFLTYFQNEAQLEKSRLLSDRFSAERPKGSFSTLEIQRTEQGDSAMYLCASSQRQDYNEQFFGPGTRLTVL.

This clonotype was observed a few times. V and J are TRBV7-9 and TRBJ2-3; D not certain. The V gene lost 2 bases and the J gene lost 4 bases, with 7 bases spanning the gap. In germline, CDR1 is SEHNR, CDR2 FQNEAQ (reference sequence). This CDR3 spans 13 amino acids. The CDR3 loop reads CASSLPSSDTQYF. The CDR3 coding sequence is TGTGCCAGCAGCTTACCGTCTTCAGATACGCAGTATTTT.

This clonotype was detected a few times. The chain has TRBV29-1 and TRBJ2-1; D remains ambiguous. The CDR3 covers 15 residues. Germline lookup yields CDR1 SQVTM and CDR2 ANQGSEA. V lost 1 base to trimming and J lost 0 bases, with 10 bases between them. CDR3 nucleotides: TGCAGCGTTGAAGGCGGCAGAGGCTCCTACAATGAGCAGTTCTTC. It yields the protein CSVEGGRGSYNEQFF.

The CDR3 is CASSGDLSTDTQYF. The CDR3 DNA is TGTGCCAGCAGTGGGGACCTTAGCACAGATACGCAGTATTTT. The chain is built from TRBV11-3 and TRBJ2-3; D is perhaps TRBD1 or TRBD2 (5 bases each). CDR1 is SGHNT and CDR2 is YENEEA in the germline V gene. V gave up 6 bases and J gave up 0 bases, with 10 bases separating them. The CDR3 totals 14 residues.

The CDR3: CASSSRLALETQYF. CDR3 DNA sequence: TGTGCCAGCAGCTCCCGACTAGCGTTAGAGACCCAGTACTTC. This chain uses TRBV7-2 with TRBJ2-5; 8 bases fit TRBD2. With 4 bases clipped from V and 4 bases from J, the junction kept 5 bases outside the gene matches. The CDR3 is made up of 14 amino acids. The germline V gene encodes CDR1 SGHTA and CDR2 FQGNSA.

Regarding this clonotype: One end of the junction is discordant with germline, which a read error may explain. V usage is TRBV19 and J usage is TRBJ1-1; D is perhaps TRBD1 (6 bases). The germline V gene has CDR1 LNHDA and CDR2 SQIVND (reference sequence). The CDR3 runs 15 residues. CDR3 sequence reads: CASKDAEGGATEASF. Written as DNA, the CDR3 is TGTGCCAGTAAGGACGCGGAGGGGGGGGCCACTGAAGCTTCCTTT.

The CDR3 loop is CASSPPQAWASGNTIYF. For the CDR3, the DNA is TGTGCCAGCTCACCACCTCAGGCGTGGGCGTCTGGAAACACCATATATTTT. This rearrangement joins TRBV18 to TRBJ1-3; D is unresolved. The CDR3 is 17 residues long. CDR1 KGHSH and CDR2 LQKENI come from the germline V gene. Trimming took 0 bases from V and 1 from J, leaving 13 bases between them.

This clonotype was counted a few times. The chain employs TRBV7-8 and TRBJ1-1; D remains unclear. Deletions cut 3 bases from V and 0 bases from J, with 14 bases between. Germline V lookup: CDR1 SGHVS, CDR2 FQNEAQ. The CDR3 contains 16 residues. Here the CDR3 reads CASSLEPARLNTEAFF. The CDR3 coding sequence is TGTGCCAGCAGCTTGGAACCAGCGAGATTGAACACTGAAGCTTTCTTT. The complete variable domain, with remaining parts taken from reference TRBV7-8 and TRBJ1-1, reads GAGVSQSPRYKVAKRGQDVALRCDPISGHVSLFWYQQALGQGPEFLTYFQNEAQLDKSGLPSDRFFAERPEGSVSTLKIQRTQQEDSAVYLCASSLEPARLNTEAFFGQGTRLTVV.

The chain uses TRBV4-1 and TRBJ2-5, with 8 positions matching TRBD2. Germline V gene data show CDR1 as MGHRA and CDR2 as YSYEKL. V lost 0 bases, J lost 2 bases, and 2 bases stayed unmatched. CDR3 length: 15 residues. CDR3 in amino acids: CASSQDSGGQETQYF. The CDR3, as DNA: TGCGCCAGCAGCCAAGATTCGGGAGGGCAAGAGACCCAGTACTTC.

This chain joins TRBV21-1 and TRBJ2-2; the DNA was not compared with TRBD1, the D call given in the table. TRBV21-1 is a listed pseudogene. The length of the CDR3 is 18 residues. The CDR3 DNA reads TGTGCCAGCAGCAAAGCTTACCGACAGATAGCTGTGACGGGGGAGCTGTTTTTT. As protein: CASSKAYRQIAVTGELFF.

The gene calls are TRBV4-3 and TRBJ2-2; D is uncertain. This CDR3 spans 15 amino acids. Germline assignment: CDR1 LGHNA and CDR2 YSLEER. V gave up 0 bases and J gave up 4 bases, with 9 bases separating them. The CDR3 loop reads CASSQEFGITGELFF. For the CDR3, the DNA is TGCGCCAGCAGCCAAGAATTCGGAATCACCGGGGAGCTGTTTTTT.

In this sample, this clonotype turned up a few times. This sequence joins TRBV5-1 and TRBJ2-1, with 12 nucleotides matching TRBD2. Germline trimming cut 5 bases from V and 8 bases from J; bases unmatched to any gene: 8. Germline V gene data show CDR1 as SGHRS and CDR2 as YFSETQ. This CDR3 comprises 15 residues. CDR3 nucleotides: TGCGCCAGCAGTTCGACTAGCGGGAGTGTGTATGAGCAGTTCTTC. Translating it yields CASSSTSGSVYEQFF.

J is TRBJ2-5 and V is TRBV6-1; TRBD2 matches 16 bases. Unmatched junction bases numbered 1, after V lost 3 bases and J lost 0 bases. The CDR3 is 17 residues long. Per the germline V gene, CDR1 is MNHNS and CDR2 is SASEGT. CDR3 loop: CASSEGLAGGYQETQYF. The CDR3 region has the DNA TGTGCCAGCAGTGAGGGACTAGCGGGGGGGTACCAAGAGACCCAGTACTTC.